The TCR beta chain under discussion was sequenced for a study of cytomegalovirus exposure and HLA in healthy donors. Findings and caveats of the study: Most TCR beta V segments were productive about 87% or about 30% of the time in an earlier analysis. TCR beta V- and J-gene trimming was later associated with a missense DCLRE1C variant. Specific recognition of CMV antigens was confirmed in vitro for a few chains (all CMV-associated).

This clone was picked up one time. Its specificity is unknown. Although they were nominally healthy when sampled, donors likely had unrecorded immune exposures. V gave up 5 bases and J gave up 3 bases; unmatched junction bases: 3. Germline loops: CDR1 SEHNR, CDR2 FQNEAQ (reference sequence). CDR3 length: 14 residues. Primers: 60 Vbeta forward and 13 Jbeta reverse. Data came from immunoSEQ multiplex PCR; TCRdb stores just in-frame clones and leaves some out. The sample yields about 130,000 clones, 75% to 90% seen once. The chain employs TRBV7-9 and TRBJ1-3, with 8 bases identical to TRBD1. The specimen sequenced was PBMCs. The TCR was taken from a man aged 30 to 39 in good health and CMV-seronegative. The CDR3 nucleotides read TGTGCCAGCAGCCTGGACAGGGATGGAAACACCATATATTTT. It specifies CASSLDRDGNTIYF.